This is a list of T cell receptor beta chains from one sample in a study of T cell repertoires in aging, cancer and after chemotherapy. TCRdb recomputed calls from the multiplex PCR reads with MiXCR, one row per CDR3 protein. The data hold about 4,500 distinct CDR3 sequences, with 64% observed a single time. Sequenced sample: blood. The receptor set was obtained from a human donor with a solid tumor. CDR3s include the opening cysteine and the closing phenylalanine or tryptophan. Fields, in order: D gene, V gene, J gene, clone size, CDR3 DNA, CDR3 protein. The D gene is left open where the match is weak. Clone size appears in some rows only: once, few, many, or a class for an expanded clone.

-,TRBV29-1,TRBJ2-7,few,TGCAGCGTCCACGCGAGAGGTGGACCGAGCTACGAGCAGTACTTC,CSVHARGGPSYEQYF
TRBD1,TRBV20-1,TRBJ1-2,-,TGCAGTGCAGTTTCCGGGACAGGGGCGTCACGAGGTTATGGCTACACCTTC,CSAVSGTGASRGYGYTF
TRBD1,TRBV7-6,TRBJ1-2,-,TGTGCCAGCAGCTTAGCCGGGACAGGGATTGATGGCTACACCTTC,CASSLAGTGIDGYTF
TRBD2,TRBV30,TRBJ2-7,-,TGTGCCTCGGGACTATCCTACGAGCAGTACTTC,CASGLSYEQYF
-,TRBV7-3,TRBJ2-2,-,TGTGCCAGCAGCTCGCTAGAGGGCGGGGAGCTGTTTTTT,CASSSLEGGELFF
-,TRBV30,TRBJ2-2,-,TGTGCCTGGATGAGTAAAGGGGCCAACACCGGGGAGCTGTTTTTT,CAWMSKGANTGELFF
TRBD1,TRBV20-1,TRBJ2-7,-,TGCAGTGCTTACGACAGGGTAGGGTGGGAGCAGTACTTC,CSAYDRVGWEQYF
TRBD2,TRBV18,TRBJ2-7,-,TGTGCCAGCTCACCACCGTCTCTAGCGGGAGCCGAGCAGTACTTC,CASSPPSLAGAEQYF
-,TRBV5-6,TRBJ2-2,-,TGTGCCAGCGCTCGCCCCTTTTCCGGGGAGCTGTTTTTT,CASARPFSGELFF
-,TRBV5-6,TRBJ1-2,-,TGTGCCAGCAGCTTGGGAGGAACCTCCGGGGGCTACACCTTC,CASSLGGTSGGYTF
-,TRBV20-1,TRBJ1-2,-,TGCAGTATACCCCCGCAGGATAACTATGGCTACACCTTC,CSIPPQDNYGYTF
TRBD2,TRBV10-3,TRBJ2-5,once,TGTGCCAGCAGTTCCGGACTAGCAGCCCTTCAAGAGACCCAGTACTTC,CASSSGLAALQETQYF
-,TRBV20-1,TRBJ1-3,once,TGCAGTGCTCCGAACTCTGGAAACACCATATATTTT,CSAPNSGNTIYF
-,TRBV12-3/TRBV12-4,TRBJ2-3,once,TGTGCCAGCAGTACCGGATTAGCGGACACAGATACGCAGTATTTT,CASSTGLADTDTQYF
-,TRBV20-1,TRBJ2-1,-,TGCAGTGCTCCCGACGGATTAAACTACAATGAGCAGTTCTTC,CSAPDGLNYNEQFF
TRBD1,TRBV15,TRBJ2-7,-,TGTGCCACCAGCAGAGCGACGACAGGGGCAAACGAGCAGTACTTC,CATSRATTGANEQYF
-,TRBV6-5,TRBJ1-2,-,TGTGCCAGCAGTTACTCGAACGGGGGCGGCTACACCTTC,CASSYSNGGGYTF
-,TRBV12-3/TRBV12-4,TRBJ1-5,-,TGTGCCAGCAGTTTGTCGTTGGCGCCCCAGCATTTT,CASSLSLAPQHF
TRBD2,TRBV6-2/TRBV6-3,TRBJ2-6,hyperexpanded,TGTGCCAGCAGTTACGGCGGGAGGCCCTCTGGGGCCAACGTCCTGACTTTC,CASSYGGRPSGANVLTF
-,TRBV20-1,TRBJ2-3,-,TGCAGTGCTAGTGGGGGGGGCCAAAAAACGCAGTATTTT,CSASGGGQKTQYF
-,TRBV6-5,TRBJ1-2,few,TGTGCCAGCCGCCCTTTGGGACGTGGCTACACCTTC,CASRPLGRGYTF
-,TRBV6-1,TRBJ1-4,-,TGTGCCAGCACCTCACAGCGGAAGGAAAAACTGTTTTTT,CASTSQRKEKLFF